One and the same sample provided the 2 T cell receptor beta chains below, sequenced in a study of T-cell reconstitution after alpha-beta-depleted transplantation in children. TCRbeta library preparation incorporated unique molecular identifiers. TCRdb called the PCR reads again in MiXCR, with one record for every CDR3 protein. The sample has around 580,000 distinct CDR3 sequences, around 23% seen once. Here the sequenced sample was PBMCs, mostly from graft donor cells, taken 360 days after TCRalphabeta/CD19-depleted stem cell transplant. The receptor set was obtained from a boy under three years old who had a stem cell transplant for acute myeloid leukemia, so the T cells may come from the graft donor.

This clonotype was found many times. V gene TRBV29-1 combines with J gene TRBJ2-1; weak D call: TRBD2 (5 bases). The CDR3 extends over 13 amino acids. The V end was cut by 4 bases, the J end by 3 bases, with 10 bases between. The germline CDR1 and CDR2 sequences are SQVTM and ANQGSEA. The CDR3: CSVAGVLYNEQFF. CDR3 coding DNA: TGCAGCGTTGCCGGGGTTCTCTACAATGAGCAGTTCTTC.

This clonotype was found a few times. The chain uses TRBV12-3 or TRBV12-4 and TRBJ1-5, with a possible D match to TRBD1 (5 bases). Trimming shortened V by 5 bases and J by 8 bases, and 10 bases separated the two germline ends. The CDR3 is 12 amino acids. The CDR3 here is CASSPLGEPQHF. CDR3 sequence (DNA): TGTGCCAGCAGTCCATTGGGGGAGCCCCAGCATTTT.